Presented here are 30 T cell receptor beta chains from one specimen sequenced in a study of blood T cell repertoires in COVID-19. Profiling relied on immunoSEQ multiplex PCR, and the TCRdb table lists in-frame clones only, not all of them. The data contain fewer than 70,000 clones, over 75% of them seen just once; the ten biggest clones take up less than 30%. Sequencing was done on a sample of peripheral blood. These TCRs come from a man aged 50 to 59 with acute or convalescent COVID-19.

This chain joins TRBV5-1 and TRBJ1-4, with D perhaps TRBD1 (6 bases). Germline V lookup: CDR1 SGHRS, CDR2 YFSETQ. This CDR3 is built from 17 residues. The V gene lost 6 bases and the J gene lost 0 bases, with 18 bases spanning the gap. CDR3 in amino acids: CASKGGAGLATNEKLFF. DNA of the CDR3: TGCGCCAGCAAGGGGGGGGCAGGGCTCGCAACTAATGAAAAACTGTTTTTT.

The J gene is TRBJ1-2, the V gene TRBV5-1; TRBD1 is a possible D gene (6 bases). Deletions cut 4 bases from V and 4 bases from J, with 20 bases between. Germline CDR1 SGHRS, CDR2 YFSETQ. The CDR3 is 16 residues long. This chain's CDR3 is CASSPLEQGRGYGYTF. In DNA form, the CDR3 reads TGCGCCAGCAGCCCCCTTGAACAGGGACGCGGCTATGGCTACACCTTC.

V is TRBV19 and J is TRBJ1-4; possibly TRBD1 for D (5 bases). The CDR3 consists of 12 residues. Trimming shortened V by 9 bases and J by 8 bases, and 13 bases separated the two germline ends. CDR1 is LNHDA and CDR2 is SQIVND in the germline V gene (reference sequence). CDR3 nucleotide sequence: TGTGCCAGCAAGGGACTCGGGGAAAAACTGTTTTTT. As protein: CASKGLGEKLFF.

This clone occurred once. The chain is built from TRBV11-3 and TRBJ2-3, with 8 bases lining up with TRBD2. The germline V gene has CDR1 SGHNT and CDR2 YENEEA. Germline trimming cut 4 bases from V and 0 bases from J; bases unmatched to any gene: 3. The CDR3 sequence is 15 residues long. The DNA for the CDR3 is TGTGCCAGCAGCTCCGGGGGGGGGAGCACAGATACGCAGTATTTT. The encoded protein is CASSSGGGSTDTQYF.

The V gene is TRBV7-2, the J gene TRBJ1-3; D gene uncertain. This CDR3 has 15 residues. The germline V and J ends were trimmed by 1 base and 2 bases, with 9 bases remaining between them. The germline gives CDR1 SGHTA, CDR2 FQGNSA. The CDR3 DNA reads as TGTGCCAGCAGCTTAGGCCCGGGTACTGGAAACACCATATATTTT. This translates into CASSLGPGTGNTIYF.

This chain connects TRBV7-8 to TRBJ2-3, with 9 positions matching TRBD2. V dropped 1 base and J dropped 0; count of bases not matched to a gene: 2. CDR3 length: 16 residues. From germline, CDR1 is SGHVS and CDR2 FQNEAQ. CDR3 region: CASSLVSGRSTDTQYF. The DNA for the CDR3 is TGTGCCAGCAGCTTAGTAAGCGGGAGGAGCACAGATACGCAGTATTTT.

J is TRBJ2-4 and V is TRBV12-5; 12 bases fit TRBD2. This CDR3 contains 15 residues. After removal of 1 base from V and 6 bases from J, the junction contained 1 base not matched to a gene. Per the germline V gene, CDR1 is LGHNT and CDR2 is FRNRAP. CDR3 sequence (DNA): TGTGCTAGTGGTTTGGCTAGCGGGGGGGCAAACATTCAGTACTTC. Amino acids: CASGLASGGANIQYF.

The chain uses TRBV5-1 and TRBJ2-7, with TRBD1 identical over 8 bases. Looked up from germline, CDR1 is SGHRS and CDR2 is YFSETQ. This CDR3 is built from 13 residues. Trimming removed 3 bases from V and 5 bases from J; junction bases left unmatched: 4. CDR3 nucleotides: TGCGCCAGCAGCTCGACAGGGGAGGACGAGCAGTACGTC. Its translation: CASSSTGEDEQYV.

This chain links TRBV12-3 or TRBV12-4 with TRBJ2-2; D perhaps matches TRBD1 (5 bases). The germline V and J ends were trimmed by 4 bases and 4 bases, with 7 bases remaining between them. There are 13 residues in the CDR3. The CDR3 region is CASSSRVTGELFF. Written as DNA, the CDR3 is TGTGCCAGCAGTTCCAGGGTCACCGGGGAGCTGTTTTTT.

The chain links TRBV18 to TRBJ2-7; 10 bases are shared with TRBD1. CDR3 length: 17 residues. The V segment lost 3 bases and the J segment 10 bases; nucleotides outside the gene matches: 18. Germline lookup yields CDR1 KGHSH and CDR2 LQKENI. CDR3 sequence: CASSPGTLTGGKSVQYF. The CDR3 DNA is TGTGCCAGCTCACCCGGCACTTTGACAGGGGGCAAGTCGGTACAGTACTTC.

This clone appeared a single time. The DNA for the CDR3 is TGTGCCAGCAGCTTCGGTCTCTCTGGAAACACCATATATTTT. Its protein product is CASSFGLSGNTIYF. The chain carries TRBV11-2 and TRBJ1-3; D uncertain. Trimming shortened V by 3 bases and J by 0 bases, and 6 bases separated the two germline ends. Germline V gene lookup returns CDR1 SGHAT and CDR2 FQNNGV. The CDR3 contains 14 residues.

The chain uses TRBV5-5 and TRBJ2-3, with 8 bases fitting TRBD2. CDR1 and CDR2 from the germline V gene are SGHKS and YYEKEE (reference sequence). The CDR3 runs 15 residues. J gave up 2 bases and V 0 bases, and 2 bases lay outside the gene matches. In DNA form, the CDR3 reads TGTGCCAGCAGCTTGGACGGGGGGGTCACAGATACGCAGTATTTT. It is translated as CASSLDGGVTDTQYF.

The genes are TRBV19 and TRBJ1-5; D possibly corresponds to TRBD1 (6 bases). Trimming shortened V by 10 bases and J by 1 base, and 14 bases separated the two germline ends. Germline-derived CDR1 and CDR2 are LNHDA and SQIVND (reference sequence). CDR3 length: 14 residues. CDR3 DNA: TGTGCCATCAAAGGGGGGGCCAGCAATCAGCCCCAGCATTTT. Residues: CAIKGGASNQPQHF.

Only a few counts were recorded for this clone. Here the CDR3 DNA reads TGTGCCAGCAGCTTATTTAGCGGGCCCAACAATGAGCAGTTCTTC. Translation: CASSLFSGPNNEQFF. This sequence joins TRBV11-2 and TRBJ2-1; 7 nucleotides align to TRBD2. Germline V gene sequence: CDR1 SGHAT, CDR2 FQNNGV. CDR3 length: 15 amino acids. V dropped 2 bases and J dropped 5; count of bases not matched to a gene: 6. Complete variable domain (other parts from reference TRBV11-2 and TRBJ2-1): EAGVAQSPRYKIIEKRQSVAFWCNPISGHATLYWYQQILGQGPKLLIQFQNNGVVDDSQLPKDRFSAERLKGVDSTLKIQPAKLEDSAVYLCASSLFSGPNNEQFFGPGTRLTVL.

J is TRBJ2-3 and V is TRBV28, with D possibly TRBD2 on 5 matching bases. Germline V CDR1 and CDR2: MDHEN, SYDVKM. The CDR3 has 13 amino acids. The ends were cut back, 7 bases at V and 1 base at J, with 9 bases in the middle. The CDR3 DNA reads TGTGCCAGCATCGGGGATCGCACAGATACGCAGTATTTT. Protein product: CASIGDRTDTQYF.

This chain joins TRBV30 and TRBJ1-2; 8 bases match TRBD1. The J segment lost 6 bases and the V segment lost 4 bases, leaving 7 bases of the junction unmatched. CDR3 length: 13 amino acids. Germline V gene lookup returns CDR1 GTSNPN and CDR2 SVGIG (reference sequence). In DNA, the CDR3 is TGTGCCTGGAATGGACAGGGACCCGATGGCTACACCTTC. It codes for CAWNGQGPDGYTF.

This clone was observed a few times. The chain has TRBV7-8 and TRBJ2-5, with no clear D. Germline V gives CDR1 SGHVS, CDR2 FQNEAQ. This CDR3 is built from 12 residues. The V end lost 3 bases, the J end lost 2 bases, and 4 bases lay between the germline ends. For the CDR3, the DNA is TGTGCCAGCAGCTTTCAACAAGAGACCCAGTACTTC. Protein product: CASSFQQETQYF.

This sequence joins TRBV7-7 and TRBJ2-5; possibly TRBD2 for D (5 bases). V was trimmed by 0 bases and J by 4 bases, leaving 9 bases between them. Per the germline V gene, CDR1 is SSHAT and CDR2 is FNYEAQ (reference sequence). This CDR3 has 14 residues. Here the CDR3 DNA reads TGTGCCAGCAGCTTAGCTGGAGAGGGAGAGACCCAGTACTTC. Its protein product is CASSLAGEGETQYF.

The V call is TRBV11-2, the J call TRBJ2-1; 13 nucleotides align to TRBD2. Trimming removed 5 bases from V and 3 bases from J; junction bases left unmatched: 10. CDR1 and CDR2 from the germline V gene are SGHAT and FQNNGV. The CDR3 consists of 18 residues. The CDR3 coding sequence is TGTGCCAGCAGCCTTAAGGGACTAGCGGGGAGAAGCTACAATGAGCAGTTCTTC. This translates into CASSLKGLAGRSYNEQFF.

V and J are TRBV6-5 and TRBJ1-6, with D possibly TRBD1 on 6 matching bases. The germline CDR1 and CDR2 sequences are MNHEY and SVGAGI. V lost 5 bases, J lost 6 bases, and 14 bases lay in between. The CDR3 spans 15 residues. The CDR3 DNA reads TGTGCCAGCAGTCGACAGGTTTTTGGTAATTCACCCCTCCACTTT. Translating gives CASSRQVFGNSPLHF.

The V call is TRBV4-1, the J call TRBJ2-3, with TRBD2 matching over 8 bases. This CDR3 comprises 15 residues. The trim removed 5 bases at V and 0 bases at J, leaving 4 bases unmatched. Germline assignment: CDR1 MGHRA and CDR2 YSYEKL. The CDR3 nucleotides are TGCGCCAGCAGCAATAGCGGGGCCAGCACAGATACGCAGTATTTT. Residues: CASSNSGASTDTQYF.

In its sample, this clone was seen a few times. This chain uses TRBV5-4 with TRBJ2-7; the match to TRBD1 covers 7 bases. The V gene end was trimmed by 4 bases and the J gene end by 0 bases; junction bases not matched to a gene: 7. The CDR3 runs 15 residues. CDR1 and CDR2 (germline): SGHNT, YYREEE (reference sequence). The CDR3 DNA reads TGTGCCAGCAGCCAAGGGGGCTTTGACTCCTACGAGCAGTACTTC. Protein sequence: CASSQGGFDSYEQYF.

Only a few counts were recorded for this clone. The genes are TRBV19 and TRBJ2-6; tentatively, D is TRBD2 (5 bases). Trimming shortened V by 8 bases and J by 0 bases, and 14 bases separated the two germline ends. The germline CDR1 and CDR2 sequences are LNHDA and SQIVND (reference sequence). This CDR3 contains 16 residues. As DNA, the CDR3 is TGTGCCAGTTCCTCGGGGAGTTCCTCTGGGGCCAACGTCCTGACTTTC. It yields the protein CASSSGSSSGANVLTF.

The chain recombines TRBV5-1 with TRBJ1-1, with 11 bases aligning to TRBD1. V trimming: 0 bases; J trimming: 4 bases; junction bases outside the gene matches: 2. The germline V gene has CDR1 SGHRS and CDR2 YFSETQ. This CDR3 is 15 amino acids long. The CDR3 loop reads CASSLGDRGVTEAFF. CDR3 bases: TGCGCCAGCAGCTTGGGGGACAGGGGGGTCACTGAAGCTTTCTTT.

The chain uses TRBV20-1 and TRBJ1-4; D ambiguous. The CDR3 covers 10 residues. Between the trimmed V and J ends, which lost 6 bases and 4 bases, there was a span of 3 bases. CDR1 is DFQATT, CDR2 SNEGSKA, per germline (reference sequence). CDR3 amino acids: CSAYNEKLFF. The CDR3 DNA reads as TGCAGTGCGTATAATGAAAAACTGTTTTTT.

The CDR3 spells CAIGWGDRGTNNEQFF. In DNA, the CDR3 is TGTGCCATCGGGTGGGGTGACAGGGGAACTAACAATGAGCAGTTCTTC. The chain employs TRBV10-3 and TRBJ2-1, with TRBD1 identical over 8 bases. The germline V gene has CDR1 ENHRY and CDR2 SYGVKD. The CDR3 covers 16 residues. After removal of 8 bases from V and 5 bases from J, the junction contained 14 bases not matched to a gene.

This clone has more than one count but fewer than ten. The V gene is TRBV13, the J gene TRBJ1-1; D is unresolved. The CDR3 runs 14 residues. Trimming cost V 3 bases and J 1 base, with 9 bases left between them. Germline CDR1 PRHDT, CDR2 FYEKMQ (reference sequence). The CDR3 here is CASSFLTSNTEAFF. CDR3 bases: TGTGCCAGCAGCTTCTTAACTTCGAACACTGAAGCTTTCTTT. The complete variable domain, with remaining parts taken from reference TRBV13 and TRBJ1-1, reads AAGVIQSPRHLIKEKRETATLKCYPIPRHDTVYWYQQGPGQDPQFLISFYEKMQSDKGSIPDRFSAQQFSDYHSELNMSSLELGDSALYFCASSFLTSNTEAFFGQGTRLTVV.

The CDR3 region is CASSLGGQGEQYF. Written as DNA, the CDR3 is TGTGCCAGCAGTTTGGGGGGGCAAGGCGAGCAGTACTTC. The rearrangement links TRBV27 to TRBJ2-7; weak D call: TRBD2 (7 bases). Germline V gives CDR1 MNHEY, CDR2 SMNVEV (reference sequence). The CDR3 runs to 13 residues. V lost 3 bases and J lost 6, with 12 bases in between.

In this sample, this clone turned up once. The chain links TRBV30 to TRBJ1-4, with D tentatively TRBD1 (5 bases). Trimming took off 7 bases at V and 7 bases at J, with 19 bases between the two ends. The CDR3 totals 14 residues. Germline loops: CDR1 GTSNPN, CDR2 SVGIG (reference sequence). The CDR3 coding sequence is TGTGCCTCCACCAGGGCGGAGTTAACTGAAAAACTGTTTTTT. The encoded protein is CASTRAELTEKLFF.

CDR3 sequence (DNA): TGTGCCACCAGCAGACAGGGTTTTGGCTACACCTTC. Residues: CATSRQGFGYTF. The rearrangement uses TRBV15 and TRBJ1-2, with D possibly matching TRBD1 (5 bases). V was clipped by 2 bases and J by 7 bases, with 8 bases between them. The CDR3 runs to 12 residues. In germline, CDR1 is LNHNV, CDR2 YYDKDF (reference sequence).